This T cell receptor (beta chain) came from a study of blood T cell repertoires in COVID-19. Study context: Italy, Spain and the United States were the sources of the convalescent and acute COVID-19 samples. T cells, B-cell-depleted T cells, or PBMCs provided the cDNA or gDNA that served as material.

This CDR3 is built from 14 residues. The germline V gene has CDR1 LNHDA and CDR2 SQIVND (reference sequence). V lost 4 bases to trimming and J lost 3 bases, with 13 bases between them. The Seattle patients, enrolled during active infection, were followed longitudinally. Per the original data handling: Estimation of nucleated cell counts was performed using reference gene primer amplification. Clones were sequenced by immunoSEQ multiplex PCR, and TCRdb holds only the in-frame ones, with some missing. V, J and clone size are taken as reported in that table, and D and trimming were inferred from the DNA itself. The table lists 350,000 to 450,000 clones, about 89% of them singletons. This clone was observed once.

The receptor was isolated from a woman between 55 and 75 years old with COVID-19, enrolled during active disease. The sample was peripheral blood. The V gene is TRBV19, the J gene TRBJ2-7; D might be TRBD2 (5 bases). CDR3 protein: CASSKRVQIYEQYF. For the CDR3, the DNA is TGTGCCAGTAGTAAGAGGGTCCAAATCTACGAGCAGTACTTC.